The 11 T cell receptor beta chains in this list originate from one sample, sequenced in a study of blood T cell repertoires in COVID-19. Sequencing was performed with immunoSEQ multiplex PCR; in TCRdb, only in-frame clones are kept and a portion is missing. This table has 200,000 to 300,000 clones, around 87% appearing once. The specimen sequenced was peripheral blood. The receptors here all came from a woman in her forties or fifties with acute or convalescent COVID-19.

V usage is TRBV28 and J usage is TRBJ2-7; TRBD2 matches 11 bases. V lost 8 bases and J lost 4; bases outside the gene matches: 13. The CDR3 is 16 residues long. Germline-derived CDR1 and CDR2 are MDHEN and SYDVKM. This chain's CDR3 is CASRPKTSGKGYEQYF. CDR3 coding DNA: TGTGCCAGCCGTCCTAAGACTAGCGGGAAAGGATACGAGCAGTACTTC.

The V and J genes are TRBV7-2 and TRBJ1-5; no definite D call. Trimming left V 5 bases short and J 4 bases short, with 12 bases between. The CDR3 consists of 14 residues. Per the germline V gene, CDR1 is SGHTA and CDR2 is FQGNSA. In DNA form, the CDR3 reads TGTGCCAGCAGCCTCCGGGTGGTAAATCAGCCCCAGCATTTT. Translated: CASSLRVVNQPQHF.

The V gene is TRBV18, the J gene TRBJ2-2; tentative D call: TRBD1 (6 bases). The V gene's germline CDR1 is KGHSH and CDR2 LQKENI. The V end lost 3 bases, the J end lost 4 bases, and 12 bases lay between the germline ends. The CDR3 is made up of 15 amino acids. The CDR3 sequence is CASSPYAGATGELFF. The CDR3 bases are TGTGCCAGCTCACCCTACGCAGGGGCCACCGGGGAGCTGTTTTTT. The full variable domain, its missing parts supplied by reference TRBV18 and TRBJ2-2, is NAGVMQNPRHLVRRRGQEARLRCSPMKGHSHVYWYRQLPEEGLKFMVYLQKENIIDESGMPKERFSAEFPKEGPSILRIQQVVRGDSAAYFCASSPYAGATGELFFGEGSRLTVL.

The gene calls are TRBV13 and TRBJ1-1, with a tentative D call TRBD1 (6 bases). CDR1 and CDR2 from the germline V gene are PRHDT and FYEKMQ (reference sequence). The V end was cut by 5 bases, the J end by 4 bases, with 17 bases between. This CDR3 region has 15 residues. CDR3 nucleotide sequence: TGTGCCAGCAGCGCCCCAAACAGGGTATCCACTGAAGCTTTCTTT. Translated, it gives CASSAPNRVSTEAFF.

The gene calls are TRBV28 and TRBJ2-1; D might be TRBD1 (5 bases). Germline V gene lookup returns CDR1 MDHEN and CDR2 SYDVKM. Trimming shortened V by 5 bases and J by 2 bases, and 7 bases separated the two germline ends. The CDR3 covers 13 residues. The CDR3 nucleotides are TGTGCCAGCAGTGGGGCACCCTACAATGAGCAGTTCTTC. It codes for CASSGAPYNEQFF. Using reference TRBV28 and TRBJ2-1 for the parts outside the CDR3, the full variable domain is DVKVTQSSRYLVKRTGEKVFLECVQDMDHENMFWYRQDPGLGLRLIYFSYDVKMKEKGDIPEGYSVSREKKERFSLILESASTNQTSMYLCASSGAPYNEQFFGPGTRLTVL.

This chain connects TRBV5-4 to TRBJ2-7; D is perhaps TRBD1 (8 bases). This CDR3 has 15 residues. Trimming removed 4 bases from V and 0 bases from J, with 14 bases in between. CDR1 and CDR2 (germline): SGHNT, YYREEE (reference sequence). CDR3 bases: TGTGCCAGCAGCGGGGGGGACAGGAGCTCCTACGAGCAGTACTTC. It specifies CASSGGDRSSYEQYF.

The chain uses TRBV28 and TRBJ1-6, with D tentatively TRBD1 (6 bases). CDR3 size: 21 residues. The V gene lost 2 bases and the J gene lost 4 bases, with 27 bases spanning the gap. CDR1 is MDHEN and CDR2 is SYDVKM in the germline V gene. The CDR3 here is CASSLPRTRGGSSPYNSPLHF. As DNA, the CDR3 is TGTGCCAGCAGTTTACCGAGAACGAGGGGGGGTTCGTCCCCTTATAATTCACCCCTCCACTTT.

The CDR3 protein is CASSPGTSSGGTQYF. CDR3 sequence (DNA): TGTGCCAGCAGCCCTGGGACATCGTCTGGGGGTACGCAGTATTTT. The V gene is TRBV7-2, the J gene TRBJ2-3, with D possibly TRBD1 on 6 matching bases. With 5 bases removed from V and 8 bases from J, the gap between germline ends came to 20 bases. In germline, CDR1 is SGHTA, CDR2 FQGNSA. There are 15 residues in the CDR3.

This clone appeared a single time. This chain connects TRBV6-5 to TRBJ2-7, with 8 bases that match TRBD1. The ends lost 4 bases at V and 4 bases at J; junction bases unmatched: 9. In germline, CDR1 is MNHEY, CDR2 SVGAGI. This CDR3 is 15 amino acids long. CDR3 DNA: TGTGCCAGCAGTTCCCCAGGGGGCTACCGATACGAGCAGTACTTC. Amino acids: CASSSPGGYRYEQYF.

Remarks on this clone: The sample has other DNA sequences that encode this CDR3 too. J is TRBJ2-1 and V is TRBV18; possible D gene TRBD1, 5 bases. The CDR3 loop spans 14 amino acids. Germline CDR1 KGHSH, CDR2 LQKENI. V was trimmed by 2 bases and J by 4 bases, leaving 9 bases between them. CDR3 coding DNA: TGTGCCAGCTCACCAGCAGGGTCATACAATGAGCAGTTCTTC. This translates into CASSPAGSYNEQFF.

For the CDR3, the DNA is TGTGCCAGCAGCCAGGGAGGGACGGCTGAAGCTTTCTTT. Translated, it gives CASSQGGTAEAFF. The rearrangement joins TRBV3-1 (or the pseudogene TRBV3-2) to TRBJ1-1; D perhaps matches TRBD1 (5 bases). The germline V gene has CDR1 LGHDT and CDR2 YNNKEL (reference sequence). Between the trimmed V and J ends, which lost 3 bases and 6 bases, there was a span of 11 bases. This CDR3 contains 13 residues.